One sample yielded the 27 T cell receptor beta chains listed below, sequenced in a study of control samples from healthy donors and cancer patients. Using immunoSEQ multiplex PCR, the repertoire was profiled, and TCRdb retains in-frame clones only, with some absent. The sample lists 390,000 or so clones, 90% occurring once. What was sequenced was PBMCs. All receptors come from a man aged 40-55 years with head and neck cancer.

This sequence joins TRBV4-2 and TRBJ1-2; weak D call: TRBD1 (5 bases). V was clipped by 1 base and J by 8 bases, with 23 bases between them. The CDR3 has 17 amino acids. Germline loops: CDR1 LGHNA, CDR2 YNFKEQ. The CDR3 here is CASSQGWMTGVKEGYTF. CDR3 in DNA: TGTGCCAGCAGCCAAGGGTGGATGACGGGGGTGAAGGAAGGCTACACCTTC.

This chain joins TRBV5-1 and TRBJ2-3; 10 nucleotides align to TRBD2. Germline loops: CDR1 SGHRS, CDR2 YFSETQ. With 3 bases clipped from V and 4 bases from J, the junction kept 5 bases outside the gene matches. The CDR3 runs 15 residues. CDR3 protein: CASSSGTSESDTQYF. CDR3 DNA sequence: TGCGCCAGCAGCTCGGGGACTAGCGAGTCAGATACGCAGTATTTT.

The gene calls are TRBV7-9 and TRBJ2-1, with TRBD2 matching over 7 bases. With V trimmed by 5 bases and J by 5 bases, 9 bases remained unmatched. CDR1 is SEHNR, CDR2 FQNEAQ, per germline (reference sequence). The CDR3 length is 15 residues. The CDR3 region has the DNA TGTGCCAGCAGCCTAACTCTAGCGGCCCACAATGAGCAGTTCTTC. Translation: CASSLTLAAHNEQFF.

The count of this clone is one. V gene TRBV27 combines with J gene TRBJ2-4; 7 bases align to TRBD1. Germline values: CDR1 MNHEY, CDR2 SMNVEV (reference sequence). V gave up 3 bases and J gave up 6 bases; unmatched junction bases: 5. This CDR3 is 14 amino acids long. CDR3 amino acids: CASSFHRDRNIQYF. CDR3 in DNA: TGTGCCAGCAGTTTCCACCGGGACAGAAACATTCAGTACTTC.

This sequence joins TRBV28 and TRBJ2-1, with unresolved D. The V gene lost 8 bases and the J gene lost 0 bases, with 23 bases spanning the gap. CDR1 and CDR2 from the germline V gene are MDHEN and SYDVKM. This CDR3 is 18 amino acids long. The CDR3 coding sequence is TGTGCCAGCTCCACTGAAGTAACCCAACCGAGCTCCTACAATGAGCAGTTCTTC. The encoded protein is CASSTEVTQPSSYNEQFF.

This clone was observed a single time. The rearrangement links TRBV5-4 to TRBJ2-1; 12 bases match TRBD2. From germline, CDR1 is SGHNT and CDR2 YYREEE (reference sequence). This CDR3 has 16 amino acids. J gave up 7 bases and V 4 bases, and 9 bases lay outside the gene matches. The CDR3 region has the DNA TGTGCCAGCAGCCCTGGACTAGCGGGAAGAGGTAATGAGCAGTTCTTC. Residues: CASSPGLAGRGNEQFF.

The chain carries TRBV3-1 (or the pseudogene TRBV3-2) and TRBJ1-4; D uncertain. Germline assignment: CDR1 LGHDT and CDR2 YNNKEL (reference sequence). The CDR3 consists of 16 residues. Trimming pared 0 bases from V and 5 bases from J, leaving 13 bases between. CDR3 region: CASSQDVPASNEKLFF. The CDR3 region has the DNA TGTGCCAGCAGCCAAGATGTGCCAGCTTCGAATGAAAAACTGTTTTTT.

The V and J genes are TRBV28 and TRBJ1-3; TRBD1 is a possible D gene (5 bases). CDR3 length: 17 amino acids. The germline CDR1 and CDR2 sequences are MDHEN and SYDVKM. V was shortened by 8 bases and J by 0 bases, with 20 bases between the two germline ends. CDR3 nucleotide sequence: TGTGCCAGCGGAAATAGGGGTGCAGGAGTCTCTGGAAACACCATATATTTT. Its translation is CASGNRGAGVSGNTIYF.

This CDR3 reads CASTGGNTQYF. CDR3 nucleotide sequence: TGCGCCAGTACAGGGGGAAATACGCAGTATTTT. This chain connects TRBV5-1 to TRBJ2-3, with 8 bases identical to TRBD1. Germline CDR1 SGHRS, CDR2 YFSETQ. Trimming at V came to 8 bases and at J to 7 bases, leaving 3 bases not matched to a gene. This CDR3 region has 11 residues.

This clone was seen a single time. The chain links TRBV10-3 to TRBJ1-1; D call uncertain. With 7 bases removed from V and 0 bases from J, the gap between germline ends came to 9 bases. Germline CDR1 and CDR2: ENHRY and SYGVKD. The CDR3 is 13 amino acids. The CDR3 here is CAIKENMNTEAFF. In DNA, the CDR3 is TGTGCCATCAAAGAAAACATGAACACTGAAGCTTTCTTT.

This chain connects TRBV11-2 to TRBJ2-2; 8 bases fit TRBD2. This CDR3 contains 19 residues. Germline CDR1 and CDR2: SGHAT and FQNNGV. The J segment lost 2 bases and the V segment lost 1 base, leaving 12 bases of the junction unmatched. CDR3 protein: CASSLVGIVSGGNTGELFF. In DNA, the CDR3 is TGTGCCAGCAGCTTAGTTGGGATTGTCAGCGGGGGAAACACCGGGGAGCTGTTTTTT. Looking up the rest from reference TRBV11-2 and TRBJ2-2 gives the full variable domain: EAGVAQSPRYKIIEKRQSVAFWCNPISGHATLYWYQQILGQGPKLLIQFQNNGVVDDSQLPKDRFSAERLKGVDSTLKIQPAKLEDSAVYLCASSLVGIVSGGNTGELFFGEGSRLTVL.

The CDR3 sequence is CASSSGGLAGDQWVTDTQYF. The CDR3 DNA follows: TGTGCCAGCAGCTCTGGGGGGCTAGCGGGAGATCAATGGGTCACAGATACGCAGTATTTT. V gene TRBV11-3 combines with J gene TRBJ2-3, with 10 bases fitting TRBD2. CDR3 length equals 20 residues. With 4 bases clipped from V and 2 bases from J, the junction kept 18 bases outside the gene matches. Germline V gene data show CDR1 as SGHNT and CDR2 as YENEEA.

The chain couples TRBV27 to TRBJ1-2; D is possibly TRBD1 (5 bases). The CDR3 sequence is 13 residues long. From germline, CDR1 is MNHEY and CDR2 SMNVEV (reference sequence). V lost 0 bases and J 5 bases, leaving 7 bases between the germline ends. The CDR3 nucleotides read TGTGCCAGCAGTTTATCGGAGGGGTATGGCTACACCTTC. This codes for CASSLSEGYGYTF.

V and J are TRBV19 and TRBJ1-6; D not resolved. Trimming took off 7 bases at V and 9 bases at J, with 16 bases between the two ends. Germline V gene lookup returns CDR1 LNHDA and CDR2 SQIVND (reference sequence). The CDR3 spans 14 residues. CDR3 amino acids: CASKRTDPGSPLHF. Here the CDR3 DNA reads TGTGCCAGTAAGCGGACGGACCCTGGTTCACCCCTCCACTTT.

This sequence joins TRBV28 and TRBJ2-3; 7 bases are shared with TRBD2. Germline V gene lookup returns CDR1 MDHEN and CDR2 SYDVKM. With V trimmed by 3 bases and J by 2 bases, 5 bases remained unmatched. CDR3 size: 15 residues. The CDR3 spells CASSLPSGHTDTQYF. The CDR3 DNA is TGTGCCAGCAGTTTGCCTAGCGGACACACAGATACGCAGTATTTT.

The V gene is TRBV3-1 (or the pseudogene TRBV3-2), the J gene TRBJ2-6; a weak D match, TRBD1 (6 bases). The CDR3 length is 16 residues. The germline V gene encodes CDR1 LGHDT and CDR2 YNNKEL (reference sequence). Deletions cut 1 base from V and 2 bases from J, with 9 bases between. CDR3 nucleotide sequence: TGTGCCAGCAGCCAAGGCGCAGGGGCTGGGGCCAACGTCCTGACTTTC. Translated: CASSQGAGAGANVLTF.

The V and J genes are TRBV6-6 and TRBJ1-6, with 8 bases lining up with TRBD1. J gave up 4 bases and V 4 bases, and 3 bases lay outside the gene matches. Germline V lookup: CDR1 MNHNY, CDR2 SVGAGI (reference sequence). The length of the CDR3 is 15 residues. CDR3 DNA: TGTGCCAGCAGTTTGACAGGGGAATATAATTCACCCCTCCACTTT. Translated: CASSLTGEYNSPLHF.

J is TRBJ2-3 and V is TRBV5-4; 7 nucleotides line up with TRBD2. The CDR3 sequence is 16 residues long. Germline V lookup: CDR1 SGHNT, CDR2 YYREEE (reference sequence). Losses at the gene ends were 0 bases for V and 1 base for J; bases not matched to a gene: 5. CDR3 amino acids: CASSLGSGVGTDTQYF. The CDR3 DNA sequence: TGTGCCAGCAGCTTGGGCAGCGGGGTAGGCACAGATACGCAGTATTTT.

This chain joins TRBV7-3 and TRBJ2-2; D is unclear. V was trimmed by 2 bases and J by 6 bases, leaving 4 bases between them. CDR1 and CDR2 from the germline V gene are SGHTA and FQGTGA. The CDR3 is 12 amino acids. CDR3 amino acids: CASSLSPGELFF. CDR3 in DNA: TGTGCCAGCAGCTTATCTCCCGGGGAGCTGTTTTTT. The full variable domain, completed using reference TRBV7-3 and TRBJ2-2, is GAGVSQTPSNKVTEKGKYVELRCDPISGHTALYWYRQSLGQGPEFLIYFQGTGAADDSGLPNDRFFAVRPEGSVSTLKIQRTERGDSAVYLCASSLSPGELFFGEGSRLTVL.

This chain links TRBV11-2 with TRBJ1-6; maybe TRBD1 (6 bases). This CDR3 is 15 amino acids long. In germline, CDR1 is SGHAT, CDR2 FQNNGV. V was cut by 3 bases and J by 9 bases, with 15 bases left in between. The CDR3 region has the DNA TGTGCCAGCAGCTTCCGTGGGGGGCGCGTTTCACCCCTCCACTTT. It specifies CASSFRGGRVSPLHF.

The chain couples TRBV28 to TRBJ1-5; D is uncertain. With 5 bases removed from V and 7 bases from J, the gap between germline ends came to 9 bases. CDR1 is MDHEN and CDR2 is SYDVKM in the germline V gene. The CDR3 sequence is 12 residues long. CDR3 DNA: TGTGCCAGCAGTCTCTCGTGGCAGCCCCAGCATTTT. It translates to CASSLSWQPQHF.

The chain links TRBV3-1 (or the pseudogene TRBV3-2) to TRBJ2-1; 8 bases agree with TRBD1. The ends lost 0 bases at V and 5 bases at J; junction bases unmatched: 12. This CDR3 has 18 amino acids. The germline V gene encodes CDR1 LGHDT and CDR2 YNNKEL (reference sequence). As DNA, the CDR3 is TGTGCCAGCAGCCAAGAGATGTGGAGGCAGGGGGCGGACAATGAGCAGTTCTTC. Amino acid sequence: CASSQEMWRQGADNEQFF.

This clone was recorded once. The chain couples TRBV5-5 to TRBJ2-2; D remains unclear. Germline CDR1 reads SGHKS; CDR2 reads YYEKEE (reference sequence). The V and J ends lost 1 base and 3 bases respectively, with 10 bases between them. This CDR3 spans 15 amino acids. The CDR3: CASSLRTEDTGELFF. CDR3 coding DNA: TGTGCCAGCAGCTTGAGGACGGAAGACACCGGGGAGCTGTTTTTT.

The chain combines TRBV7-2 with TRBJ2-7; D perhaps matches TRBD1 (5 bases). The CDR3 is 13 amino acids. Per germline, CDR1 SGHTA and CDR2 FQGNSA. The germline V and J ends were trimmed by 5 bases and 2 bases, with 10 bases remaining between them. The CDR3 DNA is TGTGCCAGCAGCCACAGGTCAACCTACGAGCAGTACTTC. Translating it yields CASSHRSTYEQYF.

This clone was recorded once. The chain is built from TRBV28 and TRBJ1-1, with 7 bases aligning to TRBD1. This CDR3 contains 13 residues. V shed 8 bases, J shed 11 bases, and the junction held 14 bases outside the gene matches. Germline CDR1 MDHEN, CDR2 SYDVKM. In nucleotides, the CDR3 is TGTGCCAGCTCGATTTCCCGACAGGGATCGGCTTTCTTT. Translating it yields CASSISRQGSAFF.

To note about this clone: Other nucleotide sequences from this sample produce the same CDR3. V is TRBV9 and J is TRBJ2-1; 8 bases agree with TRBD2. The germline V gene has CDR1 SGDLS and CDR2 YYNGEE. The ends lost 0 bases at V and 3 bases at J; junction bases unmatched: 2. CDR3 size: 15 residues. CDR3 sequence: CASSVVSGGYNEQFF. Here the CDR3 DNA reads TGTGCCAGCAGCGTAGTGAGCGGGGGCTACAATGAGCAGTTCTTC.

V and J are TRBV7-9 and TRBJ1-2; a possible D gene is TRBD1 (6 bases). Germline V gene sequence: CDR1 SEHNR, CDR2 FQNEAQ (reference sequence). Trimming left V 1 base short and J 7 bases short, with 10 bases between. This CDR3 contains 13 residues. CDR3 loop: CASSLDRVSGYTF. The CDR3 DNA reads as TGTGCCAGCAGCTTAGACAGGGTTAGTGGCTACACCTTC.